Reported below is one T cell receptor beta chain. The data were produced by immunoSEQ multiplex PCR, yet TCRdb's version contains in-frame clones alone and is incomplete. The profile shows fewer than 80,000 clones, roughly 75% of them singletons. The sample comes from a study of blood T cell repertoires in COVID-19. Study as a whole: The study drew acute and convalescent COVID-19 samples from the United States, Italy and Spain. Nucleic acid was either cDNA or gDNA, and it came from T cells, B-cell-depleted T cells, or PBMCs.

This receptor was taken from a man in his 60s with COVID-19, enrolled during active disease. Sequencing was done on a sample of peripheral blood.

CDR3 sequence (DNA): TGTGCCAGCATCAGACTAGCCGGTGAGCAGTTCTTC. This translates into CASIRLAGEQFF. This rearrangement joins TRBV2 to TRBJ2-1; 7 bases align to TRBD2. CDR1 SNHLY and CDR2 FYNNEI come from the germline V gene. Trimming at V came to 7 bases and at J to 9 bases, leaving 6 bases not matched to a gene. This CDR3 has 12 amino acids.